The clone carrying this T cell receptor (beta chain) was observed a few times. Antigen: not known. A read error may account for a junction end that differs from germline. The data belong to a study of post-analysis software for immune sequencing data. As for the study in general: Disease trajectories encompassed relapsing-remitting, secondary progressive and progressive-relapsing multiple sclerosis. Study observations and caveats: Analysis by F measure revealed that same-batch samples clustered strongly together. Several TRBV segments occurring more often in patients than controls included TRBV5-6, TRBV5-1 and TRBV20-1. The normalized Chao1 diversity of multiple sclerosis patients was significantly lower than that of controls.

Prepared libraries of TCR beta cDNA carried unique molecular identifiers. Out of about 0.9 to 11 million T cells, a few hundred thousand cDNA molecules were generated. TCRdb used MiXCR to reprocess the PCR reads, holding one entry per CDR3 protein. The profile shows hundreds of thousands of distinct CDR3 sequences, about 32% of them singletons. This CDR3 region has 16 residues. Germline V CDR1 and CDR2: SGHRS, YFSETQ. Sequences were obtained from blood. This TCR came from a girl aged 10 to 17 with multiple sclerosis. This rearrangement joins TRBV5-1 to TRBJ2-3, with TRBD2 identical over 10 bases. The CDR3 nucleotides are TGTGCCAGCAGCTTCCTGACTAGCGGGAGCACAGATACGCAGTATTTT. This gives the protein CASSFLTSGSTDTQYF.